This T cell receptor beta chain was documented in a study of neurological immune-mediated disorders. The V gene's germline CDR1 is DFQATT and CDR2 SNEGSKA (reference sequence). Trimming left V 0 bases short and J 2 bases short, with 16 bases between. The CDR3 runs 16 residues. TCRdb itself ran the 5' RACE reads through MiXCR, one entry per CDR3 protein. The sample carries about 27,000 distinct CDR3 sequences, about 3% recorded once. This clonotype was recorded many times. The chain joins TRBV20-1 to TRBJ1-2, with D tentatively TRBD1 (5 bases). The clonotype was recovered from a woman in her 30s with multiple sclerosis. The sequencing input was PBMCs. CDR3 residues: CSARDSPFGGNYGYTF. The CDR3 DNA reads TGCAGTGCTAGAGATTCCCCTTTTGGGGGAAACTATGGCTACACCTTC.